The sequence of this TCR beta chain was determined in a study of blood T cell repertoires in COVID-19. Study details: Researchers got acute and convalescent COVID-19 samples from the United States, Italy and Spain. Sources were T cells, B-cell-depleted T cells, or PBMCs; the material itself was cDNA or gDNA.

Data came from immunoSEQ multiplex PCR; TCRdb stores just in-frame clones and leaves some out. The table shows roughly 240,000 clones, with roughly nine tenths occurring only once. Germline CDR1 and CDR2: MNHEY and SVGAGI. The CDR3 sequence is 14 residues long. V lost 2 bases and J lost 7, with 11 bases in between. The sample consisted of peripheral blood. V and J are TRBV6-5 and TRBJ2-2; weak D call: TRBD1 (6 bases). This TCR derives from a man aged 18 to 30 with active or convalescent COVID-19. CDR3 DNA: TGTGCCAGCAGTTACACAGGGACGGTCGGGGAGCTGTTTTTT. Amino acids: CASSYTGTVGELFF.